These T cell receptor beta chains were read from a single sample in a study of shared clonotypes between healthy human individuals. The data were produced by immunoSEQ multiplex PCR, yet TCRdb's version contains in-frame clones alone and is incomplete. The table lists about 870,000 clones, 90% to 95% of them singletons. Sequencing was performed on naive CD8+ T cells sorted from blood. These receptors all stem from a man aged 25-40 years in good health. The CDR3 runs from the conserved cysteine through the conserved F or W. Fields, in order: J gene, V gene, D gene, clone size, CDR3 DNA, CDR3 protein. A D gene is named only where the DNA matches it firmly. The size entry is marked missing in some rows and otherwise reads once, few, many or a size class.

j_call: TRBJ1-1
v_call: TRBV6-6
d_call: TRBD1
clone_size: NA
cdr3_nt: TGTGCCAGCAGTTCTTCAGGGGGTTGGACTGAAGCTTTCTTT
cdr3_aa: CASSSSGGWTEAFF

j_call: TRBJ2-7
v_call: TRBV11-2
d_call: TRBD2
clone_size: once
cdr3_nt: TGTGCCAGCAGCTCGGGAGGTTTCAGAGGGTACGAGCAGTACTTC
cdr3_aa: CASSSGGFRGYEQYF

j_call: TRBJ2-4
v_call: TRBV28
d_call: TRBD1
clone_size: NA
cdr3_nt: TGTGCCAGCAGCTTACGGGACAGGGGACGGCTAGCCAAAAACATTCAGTACTTC
cdr3_aa: CASSLRDRGRLAKNIQYF

j_call: TRBJ2-7
v_call: TRBV7-2
d_call: TRBD2
clone_size: NA
cdr3_nt: TGTGCCAGCAGCTTTGGGACTAGCGGGAGAAACGAGCAGTACTTC
cdr3_aa: CASSFGTSGRNEQYF

j_call: TRBJ1-5
v_call: TRBV28
d_call: TRBD1
clone_size: NA
cdr3_nt: TGTGCCAGCAGTTTACACAGGGGATTCGACAATCAGCCCCAGCATTTT
cdr3_aa: CASSLHRGFDNQPQHF

j_call: TRBJ2-3
v_call: TRBV27
d_call: NA
clone_size: NA
cdr3_nt: TGTGCCAGCAGTTTAAAGGAGTTCACAGATACGCAGTATTTT
cdr3_aa: CASSLKEFTDTQYF

j_call: TRBJ1-2
v_call: TRBV27
d_call: TRBD1
clone_size: NA
cdr3_nt: TGTGCCAGCAGTCGCTTTATCGGGACAGACTATGGCTACACCTTC
cdr3_aa: CASSRFIGTDYGYTF

j_call: TRBJ2-7
v_call: TRBV29-1
d_call: TRBD2
clone_size: NA
cdr3_nt: TGCAGCGTTGCCGGCGGGAGAACGTACGAGCAGTACTTC
cdr3_aa: CSVAGGRTYEQYF

j_call: TRBJ2-7
v_call: TRBV7-8
d_call: NA
clone_size: NA
cdr3_nt: TGTGCCAGCAGCTTAGCCACAGCATGGTCGGGCGAGCAGTACTTC
cdr3_aa: CASSLATAWSGEQYF

j_call: TRBJ2-1
v_call: TRBV4-1
d_call: NA
clone_size: NA
cdr3_nt: TGCGCCAGCAGCCAAAGGGACCAGGGTGGGAGCAATGAGCAGTTCTTC
cdr3_aa: CASSQRDQGGSNEQFF

j_call: TRBJ1-1
v_call: TRBV5-5
d_call: TRBD1
clone_size: NA
cdr3_nt: TGTGCCAGCAGCTCGTCAGGACAGGTCGAAGCTTTCTTT
cdr3_aa: CASSSSGQVEAFF

j_call: TRBJ2-2
v_call: TRBV7-9
d_call: NA
clone_size: NA
cdr3_nt: TGTGCCAGCAGACCTCCACAGCAAATCGGGGAGCTGTTTTTT
cdr3_aa: CASRPPQQIGELFF

j_call: TRBJ2-5
v_call: TRBV5-1
d_call: TRBD1
clone_size: NA
cdr3_nt: TGCGCCAGCAGCTCCGGGACAGCAGGCCAAGAGACCCAGTACTTC
cdr3_aa: CASSSGTAGQETQYF

j_call: TRBJ2-1
v_call: TRBV29-1
d_call: TRBD2
clone_size: once
cdr3_nt: TGCAGCGTTGTTATGACTAGCGGGATTATCAATGAGCAGTTCTTC
cdr3_aa: CSVVMTSGIINEQFF

j_call: TRBJ1-1
v_call: TRBV11-2
d_call: NA
clone_size: NA
cdr3_nt: TGTGCCAGCAGCTTAGGACCCTTACAAGGGGGCACTGAAGCTTTCTTT
cdr3_aa: CASSLGPLQGGTEAFF

j_call: TRBJ2-3
v_call: TRBV28
d_call: NA
clone_size: NA
cdr3_nt: TGTGCCAGCAGTTTAGGAAGTAGTTTGGATACGCAGTATTTT
cdr3_aa: CASSLGSSLDTQYF

j_call: TRBJ2-7
v_call: TRBV7-9
d_call: NA
clone_size: once
cdr3_nt: TGTGCCAGCAGCTCCAGGACGGCCTACGAGCAGTACTTC
cdr3_aa: CASSSRTAYEQYF

j_call: TRBJ2-5
v_call: TRBV28
d_call: NA
clone_size: NA
cdr3_nt: TGTGCCAGCAGTTTCCCTGGGACACAAAAACAAGAGACCCAGTACTTC
cdr3_aa: CASSFPGTQKQETQYF

j_call: TRBJ2-1
v_call: TRBV27
d_call: TRBD1
clone_size: NA
cdr3_nt: TGTGCCAGCAGTCCAAACAGGGGTGAGCAGTTCTTC
cdr3_aa: CASSPNRGEQFF

j_call: TRBJ2-7
v_call: TRBV9
d_call: NA
clone_size: NA
cdr3_nt: TGTGCCAGCAGCGTAACTGAGGTGGAGCAGTACTTC
cdr3_aa: CASSVTEVEQYF

j_call: TRBJ2-5
v_call: TRBV10-3
d_call: TRBD2
clone_size: NA
cdr3_nt: TGTGCCATCAGTGAGGGCGGGAGTGGTCAAGAGACCCAGTACTTC
cdr3_aa: CAISEGGSGQETQYF

j_call: TRBJ2-1
v_call: TRBV6-5
d_call: NA
clone_size: NA
cdr3_nt: TGTGCCAGCAGTTACACGGCAGATGAGCAGTTCTTC
cdr3_aa: CASSYTADEQFF

j_call: TRBJ2-3
v_call: TRBV5-1
d_call: TRBD2
clone_size: NA
cdr3_nt: TGCGCCAGCAGCATGAGCCGGACTAGCGGGTCTAGCACAGATACGCAGTATTTT
cdr3_aa: CASSMSRTSGSSTDTQYF

j_call: TRBJ1-5
v_call: TRBV27
d_call: NA
clone_size: NA
cdr3_nt: TGTGCCAGCAGTTTAAAAGGGACGTTTCAGCCCCAGCATTTT
cdr3_aa: CASSLKGTFQPQHF

j_call: TRBJ1-1
v_call: TRBV27
d_call: NA
clone_size: NA
cdr3_nt: TGTGCCAGCAGTCCTCGACGGGAAGGGGGAACTGAAGCTTTCTTT
cdr3_aa: CASSPRREGGTEAFF

j_call: TRBJ2-3
v_call: TRBV27
d_call: TRBD1
clone_size: NA
cdr3_nt: TGTGCCAGCAGTTTGTCAAACAGGGGGACGGCGCAGTATTTT
cdr3_aa: CASSLSNRGTAQYF

j_call: TRBJ2-1
v_call: TRBV6-5
d_call: TRBD2
clone_size: once
cdr3_nt: TGTGCCAGCAGTCCCAACAGCGGGAGCGGCGAGCAGTTCTTC
cdr3_aa: CASSPNSGSGEQFF

j_call: TRBJ2-1
v_call: TRBV4-3
d_call: TRBD2
clone_size: NA
cdr3_nt: TGCGCCAGCAGCCAAAGACTAGCGGGAGTGTATGAATCCTACAATGAGCAGTTCTTC
cdr3_aa: CASSQRLAGVYESYNEQFF